This T cell receptor beta chain was sequenced in a study of cytomegalovirus exposure and HLA in healthy donors. Overall study results and limits: Later analysis identified a missense DCLRE1C variant that was linked to TCR beta V- and J-gene trimming. The investigators catalogued 150 to 200 TCR beta chains as cytomegalovirus-associated. It was reported in a later analysis that an Asian-associated ancestry cluster showed fewer N-insertions than the 666-donor mean.

Researchers ran the PCR with 60 Vbeta and 13 Jbeta primers. Method: immunoSEQ multiplex PCR; TCRdb's copy keeps in-frame clones and lacks some. The sample lists roughly 150,000 clones, roughly 81% seen once, with 2% to 2.5% in the top ten. Remarks on this clone: Its antigen remains unidentified.

Germline CDR1 is MGHRA and CDR2 is YSYEKL. The CDR3 has 14 amino acids. Between the trimmed V and J ends, which lost 0 bases and 2 bases, there was a span of 8 bases. The chain joins TRBV4-1 to TRBJ2-7; D remains unclear. Sequencing input: PBMCs. The receptor was isolated from a woman aged 18-30 years in good health and CMV-seronegative. The CDR3 here is CASSQEDAAYEQYF. The CDR3 region has the DNA TGCGCCAGCAGCCAAGAAGACGCGGCCTACGAGCAGTACTTC.